These 7 T cell receptor beta chains were sequenced from one sample in a study of early T cells in non-severe SARS-CoV-2 infection. TCRdb ran MiXCR on the 5' RACE reads and lists one entry per CDR3 protein. The data hold 55,000 to 65,000 distinct CDR3 sequences, with about an eighth observed a single time. The source material was whole blood. The receptors originated from an adult who was a healthcare worker with PCR-confirmed SARS-CoV-2 infection or an uninfected control (not recorded which).

This clonotype was seen a few times. The genes are TRBV4-3 and TRBJ2-5; 7 bases align to TRBD2. CDR1 and CDR2 (germline): LGHNA, YSLEER. Unmatched junction bases numbered 6, after V lost 1 base and J lost 4 bases. This CDR3 is built from 15 residues. CDR3 sequence: CASSQASGRGETQYF. CDR3 coding DNA: TGCGCCAGCAGCCAAGCTAGCGGCCGGGGAGAGACCCAGTACTTC.

The sample holds many counts of this clonotype. The V and J genes are TRBV20-1 and TRBJ2-7, with D perhaps being TRBD1 or TRBD2 (5 bases each). This CDR3 has 12 amino acids. The ends were cut back, 3 bases at V and 1 base at J, with 7 bases in the middle. Germline V gives CDR1 DFQATT, CDR2 SNEGSKA (reference sequence). In nucleotides, the CDR3 is TGCAGTGCTAGGGGGGTTTCCTACGAGCAGTACTTC. Protein product: CSARGVSYEQYF.

The table lists this clonotype with many counts. The rearrangement joins TRBV6-2 or TRBV6-3 to TRBJ1-5; no definite D call. Germline V gene lookup returns CDR1 MNHEY and CDR2 SVGEGT. V was shortened by 2 bases and J by 1 base, with 6 bases between the two germline ends. This CDR3 has 14 residues. CDR3 sequence reads: CASSYPGSNQPQHF. CDR3 DNA sequence: TGTGCCAGCAGTTACCCGGGAAGCAATCAGCCCCAGCATTTT.

This clonotype occurred many times. The chain links TRBV10-2 to TRBJ1-5; TRBD1 matches at 9 bases. Germline-derived CDR1 and CDR2 are WSHSY and SAAADI. This CDR3 is 15 amino acids long. Trimming took 2 bases from V and 1 from J; bases not matched to a gene: 0. The CDR3 DNA sequence: TGCGCCAGCAGTGAGACAGGGGGCAGCAATCAGCCCCAGCATTTT. It translates to CASSETGGSNQPQHF.

This clonotype was picked up a small number of times. The V gene is TRBV20-1, the J gene TRBJ1-3; no firm D call. The CDR3 consists of 14 residues. The V end was cut by 3 bases, the J end by 0 bases, with 9 bases between. Looked up from germline, CDR1 is DFQATT and CDR2 is SNEGSKA (reference sequence). The CDR3 loop is CSARMGYSGNTIYF. The CDR3 DNA reads TGCAGTGCTAGGATGGGTTACTCTGGAAACACCATATATTTT.

To note about this clonotype: A much larger clone differs by one base, so this may be a read error. The J gene is TRBJ1-5, the V gene TRBV24-1; 8 bases agree with TRBD1. V trimming: 5 bases; J trimming: 8 bases; junction bases outside the gene matches: 7. Germline V CDR1 and CDR2: KGHDR, SFDVKD. This CDR3 spans 14 amino acids. The CDR3 DNA reads TGTGCCACCAGTGGGACAGGGAAGGGTAAGCCCCAGCATTTT. Translated, it gives CATSGTGKGKPQHF.

This chain uses TRBV5-4 with TRBJ1-6, with TRBD1 matching over 10 bases. Germline values: CDR1 SGHNT, CDR2 YYREEE (reference sequence). V lost 3 bases and J lost 10; bases outside the gene matches: 7. The CDR3 has 15 amino acids. Written as DNA, the CDR3 is TGTGCCAGCAGCTCAAAGGGGACAGGGGTATCACCCCTCCACTTT. Amino acids: CASSSKGTGVSPLHF.